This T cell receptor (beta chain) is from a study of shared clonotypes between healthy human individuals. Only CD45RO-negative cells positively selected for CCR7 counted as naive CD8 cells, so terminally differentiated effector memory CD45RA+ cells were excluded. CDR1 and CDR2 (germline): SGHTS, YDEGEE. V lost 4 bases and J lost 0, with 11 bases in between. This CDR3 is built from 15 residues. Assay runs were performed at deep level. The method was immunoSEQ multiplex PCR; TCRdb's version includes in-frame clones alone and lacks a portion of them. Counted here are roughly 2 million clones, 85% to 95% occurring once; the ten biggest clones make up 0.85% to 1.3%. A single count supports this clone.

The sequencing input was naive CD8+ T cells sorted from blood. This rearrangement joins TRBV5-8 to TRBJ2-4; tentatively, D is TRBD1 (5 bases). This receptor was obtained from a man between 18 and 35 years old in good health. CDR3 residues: CASSTLTVAKNIQYF. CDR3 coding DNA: TGTGCCAGCAGCACTTTGACAGTAGCCAAAAACATTCAGTACTTC.